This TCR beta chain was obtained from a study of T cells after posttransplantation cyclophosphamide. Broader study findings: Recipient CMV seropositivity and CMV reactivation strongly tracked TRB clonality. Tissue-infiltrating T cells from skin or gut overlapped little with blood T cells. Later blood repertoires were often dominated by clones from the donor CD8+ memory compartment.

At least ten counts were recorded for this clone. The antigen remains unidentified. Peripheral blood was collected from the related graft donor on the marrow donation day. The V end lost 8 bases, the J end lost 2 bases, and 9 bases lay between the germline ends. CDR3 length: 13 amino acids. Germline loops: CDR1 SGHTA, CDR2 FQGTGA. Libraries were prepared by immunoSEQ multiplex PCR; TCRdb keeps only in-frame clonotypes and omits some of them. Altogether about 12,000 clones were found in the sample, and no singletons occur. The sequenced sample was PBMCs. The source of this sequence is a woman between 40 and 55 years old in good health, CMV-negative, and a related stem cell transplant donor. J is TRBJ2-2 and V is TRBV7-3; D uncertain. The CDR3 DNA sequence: TGTGCCAGCGGGCAGATTAACACCGGGGAGCTGTTTTTT. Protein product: CASGQINTGELFF.